This TCR beta chain stems from a study of shared clonotypes between healthy human individuals. Study background: Researchers assigned three CD4 naive, three CD4 memory, two CD8 naive and one CD8 memory plate to each donor.

For sorted subsets, roughly 210 ng DNA per replicate equaled approximately 32,000 T cell genomes. The method was immunoSEQ multiplex PCR; TCRdb's version includes in-frame clones alone and lacks a portion of them. The sample has 2 million to 2.5 million clones; around 95% are singletons. Naive CD45RA+ and memory CD45RA-negative subsets were split from CD4+ cells. The sequencing input was naive CD4+ T cells sorted from blood. Subset noted: CD45RA+ positively selected. This clonotype originated in a man in his late teens or twenties in good health.

CDR3 DNA: TGTGCCAGCAGGTCACAGGGGACTTTGAACACTGAAGCTTTCTTT. This codes for CASRSQGTLNTEAFF. The rearrangement links TRBV5-5 to TRBJ1-1, with 7 bases that match TRBD1. Germline trimming cut 5 bases from V and 0 bases from J; bases unmatched to any gene: 7. This CDR3 spans 15 amino acids. The germline CDR1 and CDR2 sequences are SGHKS and YYEKEE (reference sequence). Looking up the rest from reference TRBV5-5 and TRBJ1-1 gives the full variable domain: DAGVTQSPTHLIKTRGQQVTLRCSPISGHKSVSWYQQVLGQGPQFIFQYYEKEERGRGNFPDRFSARQFPNYSSELNVNALLLGDSALYLCASRSQGTLNTEAFFGQGTRLTVV.